A single sample gave rise to the 27 T cell receptor beta chains below, sequenced in a study of technical replicates of blood from a handful of donors. Method: immunoSEQ multiplex PCR; TCRdb's copy keeps in-frame clones and lacks some. The sample yields roughly 79,000 clones, 93% seen once. Material for sequencing was T cells isolated from PBMCs. The receptors come from a human donor in good health.

The chain combines TRBV19 with TRBJ1-1, with 7 bases that match TRBD1. V lost 5 bases to trimming and J lost 3 bases; unmatched junction nucleotides: 6. This CDR3 is 14 amino acids long. CDR1 LNHDA and CDR2 SQIVND come from the germline V gene (reference sequence). The CDR3 region is CASSPRQGHTEAFF. CDR3 nucleotides: TGTGCCAGTAGTCCTAGACAGGGCCACACTGAAGCTTTCTTT. Full variable domain (remainder filled in from reference TRBV19 and TRBJ1-1): DGGITQSPKYLFRKEGQNVTLSCEQNLNHDAMYWYRQDPGQGLRLIYYSQIVNDFQKGDIAEGYSVSREKKESFPLTVTSAQKNPTAFYLCASSPRQGHTEAFFGQGTRLTVV.

CDR3 region: CASSYSLSYEQYF. CDR3 bases: TGTGCCAGCAGTTACTCGTTATCCTACGAGCAGTACTTC. The V and J genes are TRBV6-6 and TRBJ2-7; D unresolved. V lost 0 bases and J 1 base, leaving 4 bases between the germline ends. Germline V gene lookup returns CDR1 MNHNY and CDR2 SVGAGI (reference sequence). The CDR3 runs 13 residues.

This clone occurred a few times. This rearrangement joins TRBV11-2 to TRBJ1-1; D not certain. The V end lost 0 bases, the J end lost 2 bases, and 13 bases lay between the germline ends. The CDR3 length is 16 residues. Germline-derived CDR1 and CDR2 are SGHAT and FQNNGV. The CDR3 coding sequence is TGTGCCAGCAGCTTAGACAGCCCCGGGTTCAACACTGAAGCTTTCTTT. Amino acid sequence: CASSLDSPGFNTEAFF.

The rearrangement joins TRBV5-1 to TRBJ1-3; TRBD1 matches 7 bases. The CDR3 spans 15 residues. After removal of 2 bases from V and 0 bases from J, the junction contained 2 bases not matched to a gene. The V gene's germline CDR1 is SGHRS and CDR2 YFSETQ. The DNA of the CDR3 is TGCGCCAGCAGCTTAGGACAGGACTCTGGAAACACCATATATTTT. Amino acid sequence: CASSLGQDSGNTIYF.

The gene calls are TRBV9 and TRBJ2-7; 7 bases agree with TRBD2. J was trimmed by 4 bases and V by 4 bases; bases with no gene match: 8. Germline values: CDR1 SGDLS, CDR2 YYNGEE. CDR3 size: 14 residues. This chain's CDR3 is CASSPGGEGYEQYF. The CDR3 bases are TGTGCCAGCAGCCCGGGGGGAGAAGGGTACGAGCAGTACTTC.

The chain carries TRBV19 and TRBJ2-1; D possibly corresponds to TRBD1 (6 bases). The CDR3 covers 15 residues. CDR1 and CDR2 from the germline V gene are LNHDA and SQIVND (reference sequence). V was trimmed by 5 bases and J by 4 bases, leaving 15 bases between them. In DNA, the CDR3 is TGTGCCAGTAGTCCCCGTGGACAGCTATACAATGAGCAGTTCTTC. Encoded protein: CASSPRGQLYNEQFF.

The chain carries TRBV9 and TRBJ2-7, with D possibly being TRBD2 (7 bases). Germline assignment: CDR1 SGDLS and CDR2 YYNGEE. There are 16 residues in the CDR3. The ends were cut back, 0 bases at V and 0 bases at J, with 13 bases in the middle. CDR3 nucleotides: TGTGCCAGCAGCGTAGCTGGGGGGGCCAGCTCCTACGAGCAGTACTTC. Amino acids: CASSVAGGASSYEQYF.

The count of this clone is one. The genes are TRBV7-6 and TRBJ2-5; 8 nucleotides align to TRBD1. Germline values: CDR1 SGHVS, CDR2 FNYEAQ. The CDR3 consists of 16 residues. The V gene end was trimmed by 1 base and the J gene end by 4 bases; junction bases not matched to a gene: 8. CDR3 protein: CASSLVRQGRGETQYF. CDR3 DNA: TGTGCCAGCAGCTTAGTTAGACAGGGGCGAGGAGAGACCCAGTACTTC.

The rearrangement links TRBV7-3 to TRBJ2-4; tentative D call: TRBD2 (5 bases). V lost 5 bases and J 8 bases, leaving 13 bases between the germline ends. CDR1 SGHTA and CDR2 FQGTGA come from the germline V gene. This CDR3 region has 13 residues. The CDR3 here is CASSPRTEDIQYF. DNA of the CDR3: TGTGCCAGCAGCCCCCGGACGGAGGACATTCAGTACTTC.

The sample holds one count of this clone. The V gene is TRBV18, the J gene TRBJ1-1, with 9 nucleotides matching TRBD1. This CDR3 has 16 amino acids. J lost 4 bases, V lost 0 bases, and 6 bases had no gene match. The germline V gene has CDR1 KGHSH and CDR2 LQKENI. This CDR3 is CASSPPYGTGLTEAFF. The DNA for the CDR3 is TGTGCCAGCTCACCACCTTACGGGACAGGGCTCACTGAAGCTTTCTTT. The full variable domain, in which reference TRBV18 and TRBJ1-1 provide the parts outside the CDR3, is NAGVMQNPRHLVRRRGQEARLRCSPMKGHSHVYWYRQLPEEGLKFMVYLQKENIIDESGMPKERFSAEFPKEGPSILRIQQVVRGDSAAYFCASSPPYGTGLTEAFFGQGTRLTVV.

The chain uses TRBV2 and TRBJ1-5; D not resolved. Germline lookup yields CDR1 SNHLY and CDR2 FYNNEI. Between the trimmed V and J ends, which lost 4 bases and 7 bases, there was a span of 14 bases. The CDR3 covers 14 residues. CDR3 residues: CASSGKKRRQPQHF. The CDR3 DNA follows: TGTGCCAGCAGTGGTAAGAAGAGGCGGCAGCCCCAGCATTTT.

The rearrangement links TRBV2 to TRBJ2-7, with TRBD1 matching 9 bases. V dropped 5 bases and J dropped 4; count of bases not matched to a gene: 3. The germline CDR1 and CDR2 sequences are SNHLY and FYNNEI. The CDR3 has 13 amino acids. Here the CDR3 DNA reads TGTGCCAGCAGTTCCGGGACAGGGTACGAGCAGTACTTC. Its translation is CASSSGTGYEQYF. The complete variable domain, with remaining parts taken from reference TRBV2 and TRBJ2-7, reads EPEVTQTPSHQVTQMGQEVILRCVPISNHLYFYWYRQILGQKVEFLVSFYNNEISEKSEIFDDQFSVERPDGSNFTLKIRSTKLEDSAMYFCASSSGTGYEQYFGPGTRLTVT.

The rearrangement uses TRBV7-8 and TRBJ1-1, with 9 bases identical to TRBD1. Germline lookup yields CDR1 SGHVS and CDR2 FQNEAQ. J was trimmed by 11 bases and V by 5 bases; bases with no gene match: 9. This CDR3 has 13 amino acids. CDR3 nucleotide sequence: TGTGCCAGCAGCAACAACAGGGGGCAGGGGGCTTTCTTT. Protein: CASSNNRGQGAFF. The full variable domain, completed using reference TRBV7-8 and TRBJ1-1, is GAGVSQSPRYKVAKRGQDVALRCDPISGHVSLFWYQQALGQGPEFLTYFQNEAQLDKSGLPSDRFFAERPEGSVSTLKIQRTQQEDSAVYLCASSNNRGQGAFFGQGTRLTVV.

This chain links TRBV21-1 with TRBJ1-5; the tabulated D call, TRBD1, remains unverified against the DNA. TRBV21-1 is a pseudogene segment. CDR3 length: 12 amino acids. The CDR3 nucleotides are TGTGCCAGCAGCGCACAGAATCAGCCCCAGCATTTT. Amino acid sequence: CASSAQNQPQHF.

This chain links TRBV14 with TRBJ1-1; the match to TRBD1 covers 9 bases. The CDR3 totals 15 residues. The germline gives CDR1 SGHDN, CDR2 FVKESK. The V gene end was trimmed by 2 bases and the J gene end by 4 bases; junction bases not matched to a gene: 5. The CDR3 sequence is CASSQYRDRVTEAFF. CDR3 nucleotide sequence: TGTGCCAGCAGCCAATACCGGGACAGGGTCACTGAAGCTTTCTTT.

The chain joins TRBV9 to TRBJ2-7; a weak D match, TRBD1 (7 bases). The CDR3 is 12 amino acids. CDR1 and CDR2 from the germline V gene are SGDLS and YYNGEE. The ends were cut back, 1 base at V and 6 bases at J, with 8 bases in the middle. The CDR3 DNA is TGTGCCAGCAGCGTACAGGGGGGCGAGCAGTACTTC. Its translation is CASSVQGGEQYF.

The J gene is TRBJ1-2, the V gene TRBV7-9, with D unresolved. The CDR3 sequence is 15 residues long. V was shortened by 3 bases and J by 6 bases, with 17 bases between the two germline ends. CDR1 SEHNR and CDR2 FQNEAQ come from the germline V gene (reference sequence). CDR3 DNA sequence: TGTGCCAGCAGCTTCGGCGGGAGAATAAGGCATGGCTACACCTTC. Translated, it gives CASSFGGRIRHGYTF.

A single count supports this clone. The genes are TRBV25-1 and TRBJ1-5; 8 positions agree with TRBD1. This CDR3 has 16 residues. J was trimmed by 5 bases and V by 5 bases; bases with no gene match: 11. Germline CDR1 is MGHDK and CDR2 is SYGVNS. CDR3 in amino acids: CASSRKRDRGDQPQHF. The CDR3 coding sequence is TGTGCCAGCAGTAGAAAACGAGACAGGGGAGATCAGCCCCAGCATTTT.

The V gene is TRBV5-4, the J gene TRBJ2-1, with 12 bases lining up with TRBD2. Trimming took 4 bases from V and 2 from J; bases not matched to a gene: 10. The CDR3 length is 18 residues. Germline loops: CDR1 SGHNT, CDR2 YYREEE (reference sequence). CDR3 in amino acids: CASSQGLAGRTAYNEQFF. DNA of the CDR3: TGTGCCAGCAGCCAAGGACTAGCGGGACGAACGGCCTACAATGAGCAGTTCTTC.

The chain has TRBV4-2 and TRBJ1-3; D is undetermined. Germline-derived CDR1 and CDR2 are LGHNA and YNFKEQ. The CDR3 runs 17 residues. V was cut by 0 bases and J by 6 bases, with 18 bases left in between. The CDR3 protein is CASSQELMGGLSNTIYF. CDR3 bases: TGTGCCAGCAGCCAAGAACTAATGGGAGGGTTATCAAACACCATATATTTT.

This clone was detected only once. The chain joins TRBV29-1 to TRBJ2-1; TRBD2 might be the D (6 bases). Trimming pared 5 bases from V and 8 bases from J, leaving 16 bases between. CDR1 and CDR2 (germline): SQVTM, ANQGSEA. The CDR3 has 13 amino acids. The CDR3 spells CSVPDAGGDEQFF. The CDR3 coding sequence is TGCAGCGTTCCGGACGCAGGAGGGGATGAGCAGTTCTTC.

The chain carries TRBV5-1 and TRBJ2-5; 8 positions match TRBD1. V lost 3 bases and J lost 6; bases outside the gene matches: 4. The CDR3 is 13 amino acids. The germline V gene encodes CDR1 SGHRS and CDR2 YFSETQ. The CDR3 spells CASSYGQGKTQYF. DNA for the CDR3: TGCGCCAGCAGCTATGGACAGGGCAAGACCCAGTACTTC.

The gene calls are TRBV7-9 and TRBJ2-1; possible D gene TRBD2, 5 bases. The CDR3 is 15 amino acids. Trimming stripped 0 bases from V and 4 bases from J, with 10 bases between. Germline V gives CDR1 SEHNR, CDR2 FQNEAQ (reference sequence). The CDR3 bases are TGTGCCAGCAGCTTAGCGGGAGTAGGTTACAATGAGCAGTTCTTC. This codes for CASSLAGVGYNEQFF. The entire variable domain, with the rest obtained from reference TRBV7-9 and TRBJ2-1, is as follows: DTGVSQNPRHKITKRGQNVTFRCDPISEHNRLYWYRQTLGQGPEFLTYFQNEAQLEKSRLLSDRFSAERPKGSFSTLEIQRTEQGDSAMYLCASSLAGVGYNEQFFGPGTRLTVL.

This chain uses TRBV10-1 with TRBJ2-1; 10 positions agree with TRBD2. This CDR3 contains 15 residues. CDR1 WNHNN and CDR2 SYGVQD come from the germline V gene (reference sequence). Losses at the gene ends were 4 bases for V and 2 bases for J; bases not matched to a gene: 2. CDR3 sequence: CASSGSGRAYNEQFF. The CDR3 nucleotides read TGCGCCAGCAGTGGAAGCGGGAGGGCCTACAATGAGCAGTTCTTC.

The V and J genes are TRBV9 and TRBJ2-2; tentatively, D is TRBD1 (6 bases). The CDR3 is 15 amino acids. V was pared by 0 bases and J by 4 bases, with 10 bases between. The germline CDR1 and CDR2 sequences are SGDLS and YYNGEE. Written as DNA, the CDR3 is TGTGCCAGCAGCGTAGTCCCAGGGGTCACCGGGGAGCTGTTTTTT. It translates to CASSVVPGVTGELFF.

This chain uses TRBV29-1 with TRBJ2-5; possibly TRBD2 for D (6 bases). The V and J ends lost 6 bases and 2 bases respectively, with 13 bases between them. The germline CDR1 and CDR2 sequences are SQVTM and ANQGSEA. The CDR3 is 13 amino acids. This CDR3 is CSVDVGGQETQYF. In DNA, the CDR3 is TGCAGCGTAGATGTCGGGGGACAAGAGACCCAGTACTTC.

The chain employs TRBV30 and TRBJ2-7, with D possibly TRBD2 on 5 matching bases. The V and J ends lost 3 bases and 1 base respectively, with 16 bases between them. CDR3 length equals 15 residues. Germline lookup yields CDR1 GTSNPN and CDR2 SVGIG (reference sequence). The CDR3: CAWSLGASRSYEQYF. Written as DNA, the CDR3 is TGTGCCTGGAGCCTCGGTGCTAGCAGGTCCTACGAGCAGTACTTC.